The clone carrying this T cell receptor (beta chain) was seen ten or more times. Its antigen is not identified. This sample is part of a study of T cell repertoires in cytomegalovirus infection. Using its own MiXCR run on the reads, TCRdb lists one record per CDR3 protein. Among tens of thousands of distinct CDR3 sequences listed, 4% were seen once. The CDR3 extends over 14 amino acids. Trimming took off 4 bases at V and 0 bases at J, with 9 bases between the two ends. Germline V gene sequence: CDR1 MNHEY, CDR2 SVGAGI. Points from the study as a whole: HLA-C-restricted CMV-specific TCR beta clonotypes were dominant in the ex vivo response. Identification of carriers of CMV plus the relevant HLA was achieved through cumulative public TCR beta family frequency.

The specimen sequenced was PBMCs. J is TRBJ1-1 and V is TRBV6-5, with D uncertain. The clonotype originates from a human donor in good health (CMV status not recorded). Some clones in this sample may be carry-over from other donors' samples. The CDR3 DNA reads as TGTGCCAGCAGTTTCGATGGGGTGAACACTGAAGCTTTCTTT. Translation gives CASSFDGVNTEAFF.